The 10 T cell receptor beta chains given below trace back to one sample, sequenced in a study of cytomegalovirus exposure and HLA in healthy donors. The PCR had 60 Vbeta and 13 Jbeta primers. Only in-frame clones appear in the TCRdb table, and some are missing; sequencing was by immunoSEQ multiplex PCR. The sample yields some 150,000 clones, of which the top ten take up approximately 0.82%. Sequenced: PBMCs. The receptors derive from a woman between 18 and 30 years old in good health and CMV-seropositive.

The V gene is TRBV28, the J gene TRBJ1-2; D perhaps matches TRBD1 (6 bases). Germline-derived CDR1 and CDR2 are MDHEN and SYDVKM. Trimming removed 8 bases from V and 1 base from J, with 14 bases in between. The CDR3 consists of 14 residues. The CDR3 loop reads CASHLGGHNYGYTF. The CDR3 coding sequence is TGTGCCAGCCACTTGGGGGGGCATAACTATGGCTACACCTTC.

The chain recombines TRBV7-8 with TRBJ2-2; 9 bases line up with TRBD1. The germline CDR1 and CDR2 sequences are SGHVS and FQNEAQ. J lost 9 bases, V lost 4 bases, and 9 bases had no gene match. The CDR3 has 15 amino acids. This CDR3 is CASSSRQGDGRELFF. CDR3 nucleotides: TGTGCCAGCAGCTCTCGACAGGGGGATGGTCGGGAGCTGTTTTTT. Complete variable domain (other parts from reference TRBV7-8 and TRBJ2-2): GAGVSQSPRYKVAKRGQDVALRCDPISGHVSLFWYQQALGQGPEFLTYFQNEAQLDKSGLPSDRFFAERPEGSVSTLKIQRTQQEDSAVYLCASSSRQGDGRELFFGEGSRLTVL.

V and J are TRBV21-1 and TRBJ1-4; the D call TRBD1 from the table was never checked on the DNA. TRBV21-1 is annotated as a pseudogene. The CDR3 is 15 residues long. CDR3 coding DNA: TGTGCCAGCAGCGCCCTACAGAAGGACATTGAAAAACTGTTTTTT. It codes for CASSALQKDIEKLFF.

About this clone: The same CDR3 is also encoded by other DNA sequences in this sample. The rearrangement joins TRBV6-5 to TRBJ1-1; TRBD1 might be the D (5 bases). This CDR3 is 14 amino acids long. In germline, CDR1 is MNHEY, CDR2 SVGAGI. V gave up 0 bases and J gave up 2 bases, with 7 bases separating them. CDR3 sequence reads: CASSYSRGNTEAFF. The CDR3 nucleotides read TGTGCCAGCAGTTACTCAAGGGGTAACACTGAAGCTTTCTTT.

The V call is TRBV6-4, the J call TRBJ1-1; no firm D call. This CDR3 comprises 13 residues. V lost 4 bases and J lost 1, with 7 bases in between. Germline V gene data show CDR1 as MRHNA and CDR2 as SNTAGT. As DNA, the CDR3 is TGTGCCAGCAGTGTGGCGGAGAACACTGAAGCTTTCTTT. Translation: CASSVAENTEAFF.

This chain uses TRBV29-1 with TRBJ2-7, with a possible D match to TRBD1 (7 bases). The V end lost 5 bases, the J end lost 6 bases, and 14 bases lay between the germline ends. This CDR3 is 12 amino acids long. Germline CDR1 reads SQVTM; CDR2 reads ANQGSEA. This chain's CDR3 is CSVTPQGGEQYF. The CDR3, as DNA: TGCAGCGTTACCCCCCAGGGGGGCGAGCAGTACTTC.

This sequence joins TRBV2 and TRBJ2-4; 9 nucleotides align to TRBD2. CDR1 SNHLY and CDR2 FYNNEI come from the germline V gene. The CDR3 runs to 21 residues. J lost 1 base, V lost 1 base, and 17 bases had no gene match. CDR3 loop: CASSEGRLAGNPTGAKNIQYF. CDR3 in DNA: TGTGCCAGCAGTGAAGGTCGCCTAGCGGGGAATCCAACGGGCGCCAAAAACATTCAGTACTTC.

In regard to this clone: This specimen includes other DNA sequences encoding the same CDR3. The rearrangement uses TRBV7-2 and TRBJ1-3, with D possibly matching TRBD1 (5 bases). Germline loops: CDR1 SGHTA, CDR2 FQGNSA. The CDR3 covers 16 residues. Trimming cost V 5 bases and J 4 bases, with 18 bases left between them. Here the CDR3 DNA reads TGTGCCAGCAGCCCACAACCCAGGGCGGCCGGAAACACCATATATTTT. Its translation is CASSPQPRAAGNTIYF.

This chain joins TRBV9 and TRBJ1-4; 8 bases match TRBD1. The ends lost 4 bases at V and 8 bases at J; junction bases unmatched: 7. CDR3 length: 14 amino acids. Per the germline V gene, CDR1 is SGDLS and CDR2 is YYNGEE. CDR3 bases: TGTGCCAGCAGCTCCGGACAGGGCGTCGAAAAACTGTTTTTT. Its translation is CASSSGQGVEKLFF.

This chain connects TRBV10-3 to TRBJ2-1; the match to TRBD2 covers 14 bases. The CDR3 consists of 16 residues. Looked up from germline, CDR1 is ENHRY and CDR2 is SYGVKD. Trimming took 5 bases from V and 5 from J; bases not matched to a gene: 5. CDR3 sequence: CAISLTSGRANNEQFF. The CDR3 DNA sequence: TGTGCCATCAGTCTGACTAGCGGGAGGGCCAACAATGAGCAGTTCTTC.